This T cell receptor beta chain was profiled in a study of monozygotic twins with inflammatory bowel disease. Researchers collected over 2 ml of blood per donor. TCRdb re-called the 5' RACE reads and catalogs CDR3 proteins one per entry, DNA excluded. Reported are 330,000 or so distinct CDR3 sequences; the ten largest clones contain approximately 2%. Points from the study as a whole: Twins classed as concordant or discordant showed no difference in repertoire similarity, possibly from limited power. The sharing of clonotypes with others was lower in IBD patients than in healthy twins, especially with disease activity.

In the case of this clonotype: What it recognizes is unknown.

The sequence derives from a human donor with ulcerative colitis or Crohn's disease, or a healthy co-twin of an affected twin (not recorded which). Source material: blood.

The CDR3 is CSAPPRRGMDQPQHF. This chain joins TRBV20-1 and TRBJ1-5; lacking DNA, the TRBD1 call made by TCRdb goes unchecked. CDR1 is DFQATT and CDR2 is SNEGSKA in the germline V gene (reference sequence). This CDR3 region has 15 residues.